This is a list of T cell receptor beta chains from one sample in a study of blood T cell repertoires in COVID-19. Some clones are missing from TCRdb's copy, which holds only in-frame ones; the method was immunoSEQ multiplex PCR. The sample contains some 130,000 clones, about 89% of which appear only once. Sequenced material: peripheral blood. Receptor source: a man between 60 and 70 years old with COVID-19, enrolled during active disease. The CDR3 runs from the conserved cysteine through the conserved F or W. Each record gives: CDR3 length, clone size, J gene, V gene, D gene, CDR3 DNA, CDR3 protein. D genes are given only for firm matches. Part of the rows lack a size; the others show once, few, many or a class for expanded clones.

CDR3 length: 15; clone size: NA; J gene: TRBJ2-1; V gene: TRBV10-1; D gene: TRBD2; CDR3 DNA: TGCGCCAGCAGTGAGTTGAGCGGGGCCTACAATGAGCAGTTCTTC; CDR3 protein: CASSELSGAYNEQFF
CDR3 length: 14; clone size: NA; J gene: TRBJ1-1; V gene: TRBV7-9; D gene: TRBD1; CDR3 DNA: TGTGCCAGCAGCCAACAGGGGAGAAAAACTGAAGCTTTCTTT; CDR3 protein: CASSQQGRKTEAFF
CDR3 length: 15; clone size: NA; J gene: TRBJ1-3; V gene: TRBV5-4; D gene: NA; CDR3 DNA: TGTGCCAGCAGCTCGGGTTACGACTCTGGAAACACCATATATTTT; CDR3 protein: CASSSGYDSGNTIYF
CDR3 length: 13; clone size: few; J gene: TRBJ1-1; V gene: TRBV12-3/TRBV12-4; D gene: NA; CDR3 DNA: TGTGCCAGCTTTTACCGAGAGAACACTGAAGCTTTCTTT; CDR3 protein: CASFYRENTEAFF
CDR3 length: 16; clone size: NA; J gene: TRBJ2-3; V gene: TRBV4-1; D gene: TRBD2; CDR3 DNA: TGCGCCAGCAGCCAAGAATTAGCGGGAGTGGTAGATACGCAGTATTTT; CDR3 protein: CASSQELAGVVDTQYF
CDR3 length: 15; clone size: NA; J gene: TRBJ1-1; V gene: TRBV7-8; D gene: TRBD1; CDR3 DNA: TGTGCCAGCAGCTTACAGGGGGCTGAGGACACTGAAGCTTTCTTT; CDR3 protein: CASSLQGAEDTEAFF
CDR3 length: 14; clone size: NA; J gene: TRBJ2-5; V gene: TRBV28; D gene: NA; CDR3 DNA: TGTGCCAGCAGTTTAGGGGGGGGCTTGGAGACCCAGTACTTC; CDR3 protein: CASSLGGGLETQYF
CDR3 length: 14; clone size: many; J gene: TRBJ1-2; V gene: TRBV4-1; D gene: NA; CDR3 DNA: TGCGCCAGCAGCCAAGAACCGGGACAAACTGGCTACACCTTC; CDR3 protein: CASSQEPGQTGYTF
CDR3 length: 17; clone size: NA; J gene: TRBJ2-1; V gene: TRBV30; D gene: NA; CDR3 DNA: TGTGCCTGGAAGGCTAAAAAGGCCGGGGGAAGAAGCAATGAGCAGTTCTTC; CDR3 protein: CAWKAKKAGGRSNEQFF
CDR3 length: 13; clone size: NA; J gene: TRBJ1-2; V gene: TRBV30; D gene: TRBD1; CDR3 DNA: TGTGCCTGGACCCCAGGGGGCTGGGGTGGCTACACCTTC; CDR3 protein: CAWTPGGWGGYTF
CDR3 length: 17; clone size: once; J gene: TRBJ2-1; V gene: TRBV9; D gene: TRBD2; CDR3 DNA: TGTGCCAGCAGCGTAGAGGTTGGCGGGGGGGCCTACAATGAGCAGTTCTTC; CDR3 protein: CASSVEVGGGAYNEQFF
CDR3 length: 13; clone size: NA; J gene: TRBJ2-2; V gene: TRBV3-1/TRBV3-2; D gene: NA; CDR3 DNA: TGTGCCAGCAGCCCACGGGGGACCGGGGAGCTGTTTTTT; CDR3 protein: CASSPRGTGELFF
CDR3 length: 18; clone size: NA; J gene: TRBJ1-6; V gene: TRBV7-2; D gene: NA; CDR3 DNA: TGTGCCAGCAGCTTAGGGACCAGGGGAGCTGTAGGCAATTCACCCCTCCACTTT; CDR3 protein: CASSLGTRGAVGNSPLHF
CDR3 length: 15; clone size: NA; J gene: TRBJ1-5; V gene: TRBV3-1/TRBV3-2; D gene: NA; CDR3 DNA: TGTGCCAGCAGCCAGGGAGACATTAGCAATCAGCCCCAGCATTTT; CDR3 protein: CASSQGDISNQPQHF
CDR3 length: 14; clone size: NA; J gene: TRBJ2-1; V gene: TRBV11-2; D gene: TRBD2; CDR3 DNA: TGTGCCAGTAGAGCAGCGGGGGGGTACGGTGAGCAGTTCTTC; CDR3 protein: CASRAAGGYGEQFF
CDR3 length: 14; clone size: NA; J gene: TRBJ1-4; V gene: TRBV11-1; D gene: TRBD1; CDR3 DNA: TGTGCCAGCAGCTTGAGGGGACAGACTGAAAAACTGTTTTTT; CDR3 protein: CASSLRGQTEKLFF
CDR3 length: 14; clone size: NA; J gene: TRBJ2-2; V gene: TRBV7-3; D gene: TRBD1; CDR3 DNA: TGTGCCAGCAGCCCATGGCAGGGGGACGGGGAGCTGTTTTTT; CDR3 protein: CASSPWQGDGELFF
CDR3 length: 16; clone size: NA; J gene: TRBJ2-2; V gene: TRBV11-1; D gene: TRBD1; CDR3 DNA: TGTGCCAGCAGCTTACCCCGACAGGGGAATACCGGGGAGCTGTTTTTT; CDR3 protein: CASSLPRQGNTGELFF
CDR3 length: 13; clone size: NA; J gene: TRBJ1-1; V gene: TRBV29-1; D gene: TRBD1; CDR3 DNA: TGCAGCGTTCATACAGGGGTAGGAACTGAAGCTTTCTTT; CDR3 protein: CSVHTGVGTEAFF
CDR3 length: 16; clone size: NA; J gene: TRBJ1-2; V gene: TRBV4-1; D gene: TRBD1; CDR3 DNA: TGCGCCAGCAGCCAAGCTCCGGGACAGACGACCTATGGCTACACCTTC; CDR3 protein: CASSQAPGQTTYGYTF
CDR3 length: 17; clone size: few; J gene: TRBJ1-6; V gene: TRBV30; D gene: TRBD1; CDR3 DNA: TGTGCCTGGAGTGTAGACAGGGGAACGTCCTATAATTCACCCCTCCACTTT; CDR3 protein: CAWSVDRGTSYNSPLHF
CDR3 length: 16; clone size: NA; J gene: TRBJ2-7; V gene: TRBV6-2/TRBV6-3; D gene: NA; CDR3 DNA: TGTGCCAGCAGTTCCCCCGACAGCCTGAGCTCCTACGAGCAGTACTTC; CDR3 protein: CASSSPDSLSSYEQYF
CDR3 length: 12; clone size: NA; J gene: TRBJ1-2; V gene: TRBV7-9; D gene: NA; CDR3 DNA: TGTGCCAGCAGCCCCGGGATCTATGGCTACACCTTC; CDR3 protein: CASSPGIYGYTF
CDR3 length: 15; clone size: NA; J gene: TRBJ1-4; V gene: TRBV18; D gene: NA; CDR3 DNA: TGTGCCAGCTCACCAAGACAGGCCCTTAGTGAAAAACTGTTTTTT; CDR3 protein: CASSPRQALSEKLFF
CDR3 length: 12; clone size: NA; J gene: TRBJ1-5; V gene: TRBV7-9; D gene: NA; CDR3 DNA: TGTGCCAGCTCAGATTTCAATCAGCCCCAGCATTTT; CDR3 protein: CASSDFNQPQHF
CDR3 length: 16; clone size: NA; J gene: TRBJ1-5; V gene: TRBV4-1; D gene: NA; CDR3 DNA: TGCGCCAGCAGCCAGGAGACAGTTAATAGCAATCAGCCCCAGCATTTT; CDR3 protein: CASSQETVNSNQPQHF
CDR3 length: 16; clone size: few; J gene: TRBJ1-4; V gene: TRBV3-1/TRBV3-2; D gene: NA; CDR3 DNA: TGTGCCAGCAGCCAAGACACGACAAGATGGAATGAAAAACTGTTTTTT; CDR3 protein: CASSQDTTRWNEKLFF
CDR3 length: 15; clone size: NA; J gene: TRBJ1-1; V gene: TRBV18; D gene: TRBD1; CDR3 DNA: TGTGCCAGCTCACCACCTAAGGGGGCGAGCACTGAAGCTTTCTTT; CDR3 protein: CASSPPKGASTEAFF
CDR3 length: 15; clone size: NA; J gene: TRBJ1-2; V gene: TRBV15; D gene: TRBD1; CDR3 DNA: TGTGCCACCACCCCCGGCAGGGGGGATTTTGGTGGCTACACCTTC; CDR3 protein: CATTPGRGDFGGYTF